This T cell receptor (beta chain) was recorded in a study of blood T cell repertoires in COVID-19. The assay was immunoSEQ multiplex PCR, and TCRdb's table has in-frame clones only and misses some. Counted here are roughly 260,000 clones, approximately 86% occurring once; the ten biggest clones make up roughly 2.4%. This CDR3 is 16 amino acids long. Germline CDR1 is SGHVS and CDR2 is FQNEAQ. The V gene lost 1 base and the J gene lost 1 base, with 14 bases spanning the gap. What was sequenced was peripheral blood. The receptor's source is a woman aged 50 to 60 who had recovered from COVID-19. The chain uses TRBV7-8 and TRBJ2-7; tentative D call: TRBD1 (6 bases). This CDR3 reads CASSLVLTGYSYEQYF. CDR3 sequence (DNA): TGTGCCAGCAGCTTAGTGTTGACAGGTTATTCCTACGAGCAGTACTTC.